These 19 T cell receptor beta chains originate from one sample sequenced in a study of T cells in Graves' hyperthyroidism and ophthalmopathy. TCR beta CDR3 sequences were amplified from RNA transcripts. Researchers ran a first-round RT-PCR on the TCR CDR3 using the HTBI primer set. From the multiplex PCR reads, TCRdb called clonotypes with MiXCR, one entry per CDR3 protein. The top ten clones hold around 50% of a sample with a few hundred thousand distinct CDR3 sequences, around a fifth of them seen once. The sample consisted of blood. These receptor sequences come from a woman in her seventies with Graves' ophthalmopathy.

The V gene is TRBV7-2, the J gene TRBJ2-3; the match to TRBD2 covers 12 bases. The CDR3 runs to 18 residues. V trimming: 2 bases; J trimming: 0 bases; junction bases outside the gene matches: 6. CDR1 and CDR2 from the germline V gene are SGHTA and FQGNSA. CDR3 loop: CASSLYSLAGGSTDTQYF. CDR3 bases: TGTGCCAGCAGCTTATACTCGCTAGCGGGAGGGAGCACAGATACGCAGTATTTT.

This clonotype was counted between two and nine times. The chain uses TRBV19 and TRBJ2-1; tentative D call: TRBD2 (5 bases). Deletions cut 4 bases from V and 7 bases from J, with 11 bases between. Germline CDR1 and CDR2: LNHDA and SQIVND (reference sequence). This CDR3 is 13 amino acids long. CDR3 in DNA: TGTGCCAGTAGTAGGAGATCGGGGAATGAGCAGTTCTTC. This translates into CASSRRSGNEQFF. Full variable domain (outside the CDR3, taken from reference TRBV19 and TRBJ2-1): DGGITQSPKYLFRKEGQNVTLSCEQNLNHDAMYWYRQDPGQGLRLIYYSQIVNDFQKGDIAEGYSVSREKKESFPLTVTSAQKNPTAFYLCASSRRSGNEQFFGPGTRLTVL.

The rearrangement joins TRBV19 to TRBJ2-5, with 7 bases aligning to TRBD1. CDR3 length: 14 amino acids. V lost 4 bases to trimming and J lost 5 bases; unmatched junction nucleotides: 7. Germline CDR1 is LNHDA and CDR2 is SQIVND (reference sequence). The CDR3 DNA follows: TGTGCCAGTAGTAGAGACAGGGTATCGGAGACCCAGTACTTC. Translating gives CASSRDRVSETQYF.

The genes are TRBV19 and TRBJ1-1; no firm D call. Germline-derived CDR1 and CDR2 are LNHDA and SQIVND (reference sequence). V shed 7 bases and J shed 11 bases, with 14 bases lying between them. The CDR3 has 11 amino acids. Here the CDR3 DNA reads TGTGCCAGTATATTTTCATCGCGGGCTTTCTTT. The encoded protein is CASIFSSRAFF. The full variable domain, its missing parts supplied by reference TRBV19 and TRBJ1-1, is DGGITQSPKYLFRKEGQNVTLSCEQNLNHDAMYWYRQDPGQGLRLIYYSQIVNDFQKGDIAEGYSVSREKKESFPLTVTSAQKNPTAFYLCASIFSSRAFFGQGTRLTVV.

The chain is built from TRBV2 and TRBJ1-6, with TRBD1 as a possible D gene (5 bases). This CDR3 is 16 amino acids long. Trimming took off 7 bases at V and 9 bases at J, with 22 bases between the two ends. CDR1 is SNHLY, CDR2 FYNNEI, per germline. CDR3 coding DNA: TGTGCCAGCAAACTATCCGGGGCGGGTACGGGTTCACCCCTCCACTTT. Translating gives CASKLSGAGTGSPLHF. The variable domain in full, completed from reference TRBV2 and TRBJ1-6, reads EPEVTQTPSHQVTQMGQEVILRCVPISNHLYFYWYRQILGQKVEFLVSFYNNEISEKSEIFDDQFSVERPDGSNFTLKIRSTKLEDSAMYFCASKLSGAGTGSPLHFGNGTRLTVT.

The rearrangement joins TRBV28 to TRBJ1-4; 7 bases are shared with TRBD1. The CDR3 runs to 15 residues. Unmatched junction bases numbered 5, after V lost 3 bases and J lost 4 bases. CDR1 is MDHEN and CDR2 is SYDVKM in the germline V gene. DNA for the CDR3: TGTGCCAGCAGTTTCTTGACAGGGAATAATGAAAAACTGTTTTTT. Its translation: CASSFLTGNNEKLFF.

This clonotype was counted only a few times. The V and J genes are TRBV7-2 and TRBJ2-5; D might be TRBD1 (5 bases). Germline CDR1 SGHTA, CDR2 FQGNSA. Trimming left V 4 bases short and J 0 bases short, with 12 bases between. The CDR3 has 15 residues. The CDR3 reads CASSSRQLYQETQYF. In DNA form, the CDR3 reads TGTGCCAGCAGCTCCAGACAGCTCTACCAAGAGACCCAGTACTTC.

On this clonotype: One junction end does not reproduce the germline sequence, and a read error may be involved. The chain employs TRBV7-9 and TRBJ2-5; maybe TRBD1 (5 bases). Per the germline V gene, CDR1 is SEHNR and CDR2 is FQNEAQ (reference sequence). The CDR3 length is 15 residues. The CDR3 here is CASSLEAGKVETQHF. The CDR3 bases are TGTGCCAGCAGCTTAGAGGCAGGGAAGGTGGAGACCCAGCACTTC. The whole variable domain, remainder taken from reference TRBV7-9 and TRBJ2-5, is DTGVSQNPRHKITKRGQNVTFRCDPISEHNRLYWYRQTLGQGPEFLTYFQNEAQLEKSRLLSDRFSAERPKGSFSTLEIQRTEQGDSAMYLCASSLEAGKVETQHFGPGTRLLVL.

The CDR3 reads CASSSPRDTQYF. The DNA for the CDR3 is TGTGCCAGCAGCTCCCCGAGAGATACGCAGTATTTT. The V gene is TRBV5-5, the J gene TRBJ2-3; D gene unclear. Trimming left V 3 bases short and J 5 bases short, with 7 bases between. Germline V gives CDR1 SGHKS, CDR2 YYEKEE (reference sequence). The CDR3 is 12 amino acids. The entire variable domain, with the rest obtained from reference TRBV5-5 and TRBJ2-3, is as follows: DAGVTQSPTHLIKTRGQQVTLRCSPISGHKSVSWYQQVLGQGPQFIFQYYEKEERGRGNFPDRFSARQFPNYSSELNVNALLLGDSALYLCASSSPRDTQYFGPGTRLTVL.

The sample holds a few counts of this clonotype. The CDR3 sequence is CASSSRSYNSPLHF. CDR3 nucleotide sequence: TGTGCCAGCAGTTCGCGTTCCTATAATTCACCCCTCCACTTT. The V gene is TRBV12-3 or TRBV12-4, the J gene TRBJ1-6; D remains unclear. Trimming shortened V by 4 bases and J by 1 base, and 5 bases separated the two germline ends. The CDR3 totals 14 residues.

This clonotype has more than one count but fewer than ten. CDR3 coding DNA: TGTGCCAGCAGCCAAGATTCGGTTACCGGGGAGCTGTTTTTT. It yields the protein CASSQDSVTGELFF. V and J are TRBV3-1 and TRBJ2-2; no reliable D call. V was pared by 0 bases and J by 5 bases, with 7 bases between. The CDR3 extends over 14 amino acids. CDR1 is LGHDT, CDR2 YNNKEL, per germline (reference sequence).

This clonotype came up a few times. The V call is TRBV19, the J call TRBJ1-1, with D unclear. The germline CDR1 and CDR2 sequences are LNHDA and SQIVND (reference sequence). CDR3 length equals 10 residues. The CDR3, as DNA: TGTAGGGCCGCGAACACTGAAGCTTTCTTT. This codes for CRAANTEAFF.

This clonotype was picked up a small number of times. The chain uses TRBV4-3 and TRBJ1-1; D uncertain. CDR3 size: 15 residues. Trimming removed 1 base at V and 10 bases at J, with 19 bases between. CDR1 LGHNA and CDR2 YSLEER come from the germline V gene. This chain's CDR3 is CASSQGERASERAFF. In DNA form, the CDR3 reads TGCGCCAGCAGCCAAGGTGAAAGGGCGAGTGAAAGAGCTTTCTTT.

The chain links TRBV6-2 or TRBV6-3 to TRBJ1-2, with 8 nucleotides matching TRBD1. Germline V gives CDR1 MNHEY, CDR2 SVGEGT. This CDR3 region has 15 residues. V was pared by 2 bases and J by 0 bases, with 2 bases of the junction left unmatched. The CDR3 sequence: CASSYRGQANYGYTF. DNA of the CDR3: TGTGCCAGCAGTTACCGGGGACAGGCTAACTATGGCTACACCTTC.

This rearrangement joins TRBV18 to TRBJ1-5, with D possibly matching TRBD1 (5 bases). Between the trimmed V and J ends, which lost 2 bases and 3 bases, there was a span of 8 bases. Germline CDR1 and CDR2: KGHSH and LQKENI. CDR3 length: 14 amino acids. Here the CDR3 DNA reads TGTGCCAGCTCACCAAGAGGGGCCAATCAGCCCCAGCATTTT. It encodes CASSPRGANQPQHF.

At least ten counts were recorded for this clonotype. V usage is TRBV9 and J usage is TRBJ1-1; D possibly corresponds to TRBD1 (6 bases). The CDR3 is 15 amino acids. CDR1 SGDLS and CDR2 YYNGEE come from the germline V gene. Between the trimmed V and J ends, which lost 0 bases and 3 bases, there was a span of 12 bases. The CDR3 spells CASSVVSGVDTEAFF. For the CDR3, the DNA is TGTGCCAGCAGCGTAGTGTCAGGGGTGGACACTGAAGCTTTCTTT.

Details on this clonotype: One junction end does not reproduce the germline sequence, and a read error may be involved. The chain recombines TRBV28 with TRBJ1-5; TRBD1 might be the D (6 bases). The CDR3 runs to 14 residues. CDR1 is MDHEN, CDR2 SYDVKM, per germline. The CDR3 bases are TGTGCCAGCGGTTTAGCTCTAGGGGGACAGCCCCAGCATTTT. This gives the protein CASGLALGGQPQHF.

This clonotype was recorded a few times. The genes are TRBV3-1 and TRBJ2-3; D not resolved. V was clipped by 0 bases and J by 5 bases, with 9 bases between them. Germline CDR1 is LGHDT and CDR2 is YNNKEL (reference sequence). The CDR3 extends over 14 amino acids. CDR3 loop: CASSQEVWRDTQYF. CDR3 coding DNA: TGTGCCAGCAGCCAAGAGGTCTGGCGAGATACGCAGTATTTT.

This rearrangement joins TRBV6-6 to TRBJ1-2, with TRBD1 identical over 10 bases. The length of the CDR3 is 14 residues. Germline values: CDR1 MNHNY, CDR2 SVGAGI (reference sequence). V shed 2 bases, J shed 6 bases, and the junction held 3 bases outside the gene matches. CDR3 DNA: TGTGCCAGCAGTTACCGGACAGGGGGGAATGGCTACACCTTC. Translating it yields CASSYRTGGNGYTF.